The clone carrying this TCR beta chain was seen only a few times. No antigen is known for it. This entry belongs to a study of post-analysis software for immune sequencing data. Study-wide results and limits: Higher frequency in patients than in controls was seen for several TRBV segments, with TRBV5-6, TRBV5-1 and TRBV20-1 among them. Controls' normalized Chao1 diversity significantly exceeded that of multiple sclerosis patients.

TCR beta cDNA libraries included unique molecular identifiers. TCRdb recomputed calls from the PCR reads with MiXCR, one row per CDR3 protein. The sample comprises 820,000 or so distinct CDR3 sequences, roughly 58% of which are singletons, and approximately 4.3% rests with the top ten. The germline CDR1 and CDR2 sequences are SGHVS and FNYEAQ. CDR3 length: 17 residues. Deletions cut 5 bases from V and 1 base from J, with 20 bases between. The sequenced sample was blood. This TCR was recovered from a girl aged 10 to 17 with multiple sclerosis. The gene calls are TRBV7-6 and TRBJ1-1; a weak D match, TRBD1 (6 bases). The DNA for the CDR3 is TGTGCCAGCAGCCGTTCTAATCCCGGGACATCGAACACTGAAGCTTTCTTT. The encoded protein is CASSRSNPGTSNTEAFF. Supplemented by reference TRBV7-6 and TRBJ1-1, the full variable domain reads GAGVSQSPRYKVTKRGQDVALRCDPISGHVSLYWYRQALGQGPEFLTYFNYEAQQDKSGLPNDRFSAERPEGSISTLTIQRTEQRDSAMYRCASSRSNPGTSNTEAFFGQGTRLTVV.